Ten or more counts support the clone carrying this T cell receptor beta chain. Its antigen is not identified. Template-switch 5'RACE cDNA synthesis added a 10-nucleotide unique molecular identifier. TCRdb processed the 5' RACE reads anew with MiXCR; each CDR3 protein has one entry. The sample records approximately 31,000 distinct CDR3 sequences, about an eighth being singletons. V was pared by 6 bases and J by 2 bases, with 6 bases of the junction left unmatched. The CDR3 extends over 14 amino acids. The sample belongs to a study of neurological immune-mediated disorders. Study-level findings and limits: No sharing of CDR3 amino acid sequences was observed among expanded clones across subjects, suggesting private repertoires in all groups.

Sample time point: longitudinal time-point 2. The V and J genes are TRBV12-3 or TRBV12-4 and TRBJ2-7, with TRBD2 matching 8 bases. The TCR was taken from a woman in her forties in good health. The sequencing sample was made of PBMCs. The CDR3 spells CASRLTSGPYEQYF. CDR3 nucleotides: TGTGCCAGCAGACTCACTAGCGGCCCCTACGAGCAGTACTTC.